The present T cell receptor (beta chain) was sequenced within a study of technical replicates of blood from a few donors. Data came from immunoSEQ multiplex PCR; TCRdb stores just in-frame clones and leaves some out. Here the sample spans tens of thousands of clones, around 93% being singletons. Germline V gene lookup returns CDR1 GTSNPN and CDR2 SVGIG (reference sequence). The CDR3 spans 14 residues. The V gene end was trimmed by 3 bases and the J gene end by 5 bases; junction bases not matched to a gene: 8. The receptor was isolated from a human donor in good health. This chain joins TRBV30 and TRBJ2-3; 7 bases are a match to TRBD1. Material: T cells isolated from PBMCs. The CDR3 region has the DNA TGTGCCTGGAGCGCCGGGACAGAAATAGATACGCAGTATTTT. It yields the protein CAWSAGTEIDTQYF. The entire variable domain, with the rest obtained from reference TRBV30 and TRBJ2-3, is as follows: SQTIHQWPATLVQPVGSPLSLECTVEGTSNPNLYWYRQAAGRGLQLLFYSVGIGQISSEVPQNLSASRPQDRQFILSSKKLLLSDSGFYLCAWSAGTEIDTQYFGPGTRLTVL.